A selection of T cell receptor beta chains follows, all from one sample in a study of T cell repertoires and Cas9 in healthy adults. Assay: immunoSEQ multiplex PCR; the TCRdb copy retains only in-frame clones and omits some. This table holds under 25,000 clones, under 95% found once. Material for sequencing was CD4+ effector T cells (CD127+, CD25-, CD137-, CD154-) from PBMCs; culture status not recorded. Receptor source: a human donor in good health. Both conserved end residues are part of each CDR3. D genes are given only for firm matches. Clone sizes are given selectively: once, few, many, or a class where the clone is expanded.

clone_size d_call j_call v_call cdr3_aa cdr3_nt
NA TRBD2 TRBJ2-5 TRBV14 CASSPRISGGETQYF TGTGCCAGCAGCCCGCGGATTAGCGGGGGAGAGACCCAGTACTTC
NA NA TRBJ1-2 TRBV15 CATSKAAGDRSYTF TGTGCCACCAGCAAGGCGGCAGGGGATAGAAGCTACACCTTC
NA NA TRBJ2-2 TRBV5-6 CATRRGAAGELFF TGTGCCACCCGCCGGGGGGCGGCCGGGGAGCTGTTTTTT
NA NA TRBJ1-5 TRBV30 CAWSGKGNQPQHF TGTGCCTGGAGTGGAAAGGGGAATCAGCCCCAGCATTTT
NA NA TRBJ1-1 TRBV21-1 CASSKEAPTEAFF TGTGCCAGCAGCAAAGAGGCCCCCACTGAAGCTTTCTTT
NA NA TRBJ2-2 TRBV19 CASSNPNTGELFF TGTGCCAGTAGTAACCCGAACACCGGGGAGCTGTTTTTT
NA TRBD1 TRBJ1-3 TRBV19 CASSTTGVGNTIYF TGTGCCAGTAGCACGACAGGGGTAGGAAACACCATATATTTT
NA NA TRBJ2-7 TRBV14 CASSQDISAVSYEQYF TGTGCCAGCAGCCAAGATATTAGCGCAGTCTCCTACGAGCAGTACTTC
NA TRBD1 TRBJ2-5 TRBV5-6 CASTDAGTGGETQYF TGTGCCAGCACCGATGCGGGGACAGGGGGAGAGACCCAGTACTTC
NA NA TRBJ2-2 TRBV7-2 CASSLARVGLVDTGELFF TGTGCCAGCAGCTTAGCGCGGGTGGGGCTAGTGGACACCGGGGAGCTGTTTTTT
NA TRBD1 TRBJ2-7 TRBV18 CASSRGQGTYEQYF TGTGCCAGCTCACGTGGACAGGGGACTTACGAGCAGTACTTC
NA NA TRBJ1-1 TRBV7-9 CASSSGKGNTEAFF TGTGCCAGCAGCTCAGGAAAAGGGAACACTGAAGCTTTCTTT
NA NA TRBJ2-4 TRBV5-1 CASSFRPRRDIQYF TGCGCCAGCAGCTTTCGTCCAAGGAGGGACATTCAGTACTTC
NA TRBD1 TRBJ1-2 TRBV4-1 CASSSPGQSNYGYTF TGCGCCAGCAGCTCACCGGGACAGTCTAACTATGGCTACACCTTC
once NA TRBJ2-7 TRBV6-6 CASSYSGTYDGQYF TGTGCCAGCAGTTACTCGGGGACCTACGACGGGCAGTACTTC
NA NA TRBJ2-5 TRBV2 CASSEALILETQYF TGTGCCAGCAGTGAAGCGCTTATTTTGGAGACCCAGTACTTC
few NA TRBJ1-5 TRBV28 CASRSSGVGNQPQHF TGTGCCAGCCGCTCATCGGGAGTCGGCAATCAGCCCCAGCATTTT
once NA TRBJ1-1 TRBV28 CASSLFQVNTEAFF TGTGCCAGCAGTTTATTTCAGGTGAACACTGAAGCTTTCTTT
NA NA TRBJ1-5 TRBV4-2 CASSQDLWNQPQHF TGTGCCAGCAGCCAAGACCTCTGGAATCAGCCCCAGCATTTT
NA TRBD1 TRBJ1-2 TRBV11-2 CASSLDRQGDGYTF TGTGCCAGCAGCTTAGACCGACAGGGCGATGGCTACACCTTC
NA NA TRBJ1-5 TRBV5-6 CASSLAGPAYNQPQHF TGTGCCAGCAGCTTGGCCGGGCCAGCCTACAATCAGCCCCAGCATTTT
NA NA TRBJ2-3 TRBV2 CASSEITDTQYF TGTGCCAGCAGTGAAATCACAGATACGCAGTATTTT
NA TRBD1 TRBJ2-1 TRBV11-2 CASSLVGTDQFF TGTGCCAGCAGCTTAGTAGGGACAGACCAGTTCTTC
NA TRBD1 TRBJ2-7 TRBV18 CASSPQGGPSSYEQYF TGTGCCAGCTCACCGCAAGGGGGCCCGAGCTCCTACGAGCAGTACTTC
NA NA TRBJ2-5 TRBV19 CASRTVGQETQYF TGTGCCAGTCGGACGGTCGGGCAAGAGACCCAGTACTTC
NA TRBD1 TRBJ1-3 TRBV6-5 CASRGTGGNTIYF TGTGCCAGCAGGGGGACAGGAGGAAACACCATATATTTT
NA NA TRBJ2-2 TRBV7-2 CASSLGNTGELFF TGTGCCAGCAGCTTAGGTAACACCGGGGAGCTGTTTTTT
NA NA TRBJ2-3 TRBV7-9 CASSSGLSTDTQYF TGTGCCAGCAGCTCTGGACTTAGCACAGATACGCAGTATTTT
few NA TRBJ1-5 TRBV4-1 CASRPTYLTNQPQHF TGCGCCAGCAGGCCCACGTATTTGACGAATCAGCCCCAGCATTTT
NA NA TRBJ2-2 TRBV6-5 CASSPGGVTGELFF TGTGCCAGCAGTCCAGGGGGGGTCACCGGGGAGCTGTTTTTT
NA NA TRBJ1-6 TRBV5-4 CASSLAGGVGNSPLHF TGTGCCAGCAGCTTGGCCGGCGGGGTGGGGAATTCACCCCTCCACTTT
NA TRBD1 TRBJ1-2 TRBV6-6 CASSYDRAGITF TGTGCCAGCAGTTACGACAGGGCAGGGATCACCTTC
NA NA TRBJ1-2 TRBV11-2 CASSQTSLGDGYTF TGTGCCAGCAGCCAAACCTCCTTGGGGGATGGCTACACCTTC
NA NA TRBJ1-6 TRBV9 CASSTRRDSPLHF TGTGCCAGCAGCACCCGCAGAGATTCACCTCTCCACTTT
NA NA TRBJ1-2 TRBV6-5 CASSPTKAGFGYTF TGTGCCAGCAGTCCAACAAAGGCCGGATTCGGCTACACCTTC
NA NA TRBJ2-3 TRBV14 CASSQVGRVEYF TGTGCCAGCAGCCAAGTGGGTCGGGTAGAGTATTTT
NA NA TRBJ2-3 TRBV5-1 CASSLEDSRTDTQYF TGCGCCAGCAGCTTGGAGGACTCCAGAACAGATACGCAGTATTTT
few TRBD1 TRBJ2-6 TRBV5-1 CASSLGYGTQGGSGANVLTF TGCGCCAGCAGCTTGGGCTACGGAACACAGGGGGGCTCTGGGGCCAACGTCCTGACTTTC
NA TRBD2 TRBJ2-3 TRBV2 CASSLLAGTDTQYF TGTGCCAGCAGTTTGCTAGCGGGCACAGATACGCAGTATTTT